This paragraph reports one TCR beta chain. The antigen is not known. One end of the junction varies from germline; a read error may be responsible. Germline V gene sequence: CDR1 ENHRY, CDR2 SYGVKD. There are 13 residues in the CDR3. These data are taken from a study of tumor and adjacent non-tumor tissue in lung cancer. Study conclusions and caveats: Top 100 clones took a larger repertoire share in normal lung. Tumor tissue had significantly higher TCR diversity than normal lung.

This sample's RNA came from whole unsorted tissue. Between August and November 2014, newly diagnosed, chemotherapy-naive lung cancer patients underwent thoracic surgery in China. The library came from three nested PCR rounds adapted from ARM-PCR protocols. MiXCR, applied by TCRdb to the multiplex PCR reads, yields one record per CDR3 protein. The table has some 71,000 distinct CDR3 sequences, about two thirds seen once. Sequencing was done on a sample of lung tumor tissue. The sequence was obtained from a woman aged 40 to 49 with non-small cell lung cancer. The chain has TRBV10-3 and TRBJ2-7, with TRBD1 matching 7 bases. CDR3 DNA: TGCGCCAGTGCCACAGGGGCTGCCTACGAGCAGTACTTC. Translation: CASATGAAYEQYF.